This note documents a single T cell receptor beta chain sequence. How the authors handled the data: The authors estimated nucleated cell counts from reference gene primer amplification. The repertoire was sequenced with immunoSEQ multiplex PCR; TCRdb's copy has only in-frame clones and lacks some. V, J and clone size were drawn from that table, and D and trimming were deduced from the DNA. The sample has about 180,000 clones; around 87% are singletons. The entry originates in a study of blood T cell repertoires in COVID-19. Study-wide background: PBMCs, B-cell-depleted T cells, or T cells were the source of the cDNA or gDNA that made up the material.

The receptor comes from a man aged 40-50 years with active or convalescent COVID-19. The sample was peripheral blood.

The CDR3 nucleotides are TGTGCCACCAGCAGAGCTCGTTCCGGGGATACAGATACGCAGTATTTT. This codes for CATSRARSGDTDTQYF. The chain is built from TRBV15 and TRBJ2-3, with TRBD2 as a possible D gene (5 bases). V gave up 1 base and J gave up 3 bases, with 14 bases separating them. The germline V gene has CDR1 LNHNV and CDR2 YYDKDF (reference sequence). CDR3 length: 16 residues. The full variable domain, in which reference TRBV15 and TRBJ2-3 provide the parts outside the CDR3, is DAMVIQNPRYQVTQFGKPVTLSCSQTLNHNVMYWYQQKSSQAPKLLFHYYDKDFNNEADTPDNFQSRRPNTSFCFLDIRSPGLGDTAMYLCATSRARSGDTDTQYFGPGTRLTVL.